The following is a TCR beta chain sequence with its context. Its specificity is not known. This record comes from a study of OX40 agonist ivuxolimab in advanced cancers. Profiling relied on immunoSEQ multiplex PCR, and the TCRdb table lists in-frame clones only, not all of them. This table holds over 40,000 clones, 70% to 90% found once. The ends were cut back, 3 bases at V and 1 base at J, with 6 bases in the middle. Germline V gene data show CDR1 as SGHVS and CDR2 as FNYEAQ. The CDR3 is 14 residues long. Study-level results: Within 6 weeks, CD4+ and CD8+ blood T cells expanded clonally at 0.1 to 3.0 mg/kg. In a subset of nonresponders, normalized T-cell clonal expansion was also low.

This receptor was obtained from an adult with an advanced solid tumor such as melanoma, head and neck, liver or kidney cancer. V is TRBV7-6 and J is TRBJ1-4; D gene unclear. Sequencing was performed on CD4+ or CD8+ T cells sorted from blood, taken in a trial of the OX40 agonist ivuxolimab. This CDR3 is CASSLGGTNEKLFF. The CDR3 coding sequence is TGTGCCAGCAGCTTGGGAGGAACTAATGAAAAACTGTTTTTT.